Sequencing of this T cell receptor (beta chain) was carried out in a study of blood T cells in healthy people across ages. The study's findings and limits: When set beside aged donors, long-lived donors presented more naive CD4+ cells and higher diversity.

Every participating donor contributed about 10 milliliters of peripheral blood through a draw. For this clonotype: What it binds is unknown.

A second PCR of 7 to 11 cycles used a sample-barcoded 5' primer and a J-beta primer mix. Every cDNA molecule carried a tag from a template-switch adaptor bearing 12 random nucleotides. One entry per CDR3 protein, called by TCRdb with MiXCR from the 5' RACE reads. The table lists roughly 1.9 million distinct CDR3 sequences, around 42% of them singletons. The sample comprised blood. The sequence came from a human donor in good health.

The CDR3 DNA sequence: TGTGCCAGCAGCCAAGTGCAGGACAGCGATGAAAAACTGTTTTTT. This translates into CASSQVQDSDEKLFF. V is TRBV14 and J is TRBJ1-4; perhaps TRBD1 as D (6 bases). This CDR3 has 15 residues. The V gene's germline CDR1 is SGHDN and CDR2 FVKESK. V dropped 1 base and J dropped 6 bases, with 12 bases sitting between them.